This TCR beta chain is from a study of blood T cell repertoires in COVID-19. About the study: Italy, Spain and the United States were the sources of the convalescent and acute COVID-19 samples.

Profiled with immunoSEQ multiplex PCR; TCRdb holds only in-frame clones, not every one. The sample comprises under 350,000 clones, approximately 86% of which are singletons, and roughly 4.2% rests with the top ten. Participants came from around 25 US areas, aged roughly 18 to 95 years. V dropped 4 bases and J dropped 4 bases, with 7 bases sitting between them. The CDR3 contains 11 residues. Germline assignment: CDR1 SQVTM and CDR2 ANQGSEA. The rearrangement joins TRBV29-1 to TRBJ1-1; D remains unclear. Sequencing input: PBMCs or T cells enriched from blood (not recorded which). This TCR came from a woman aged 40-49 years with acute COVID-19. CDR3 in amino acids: CSVASRTEAFF. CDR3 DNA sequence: TGCAGCGTTGCTTCGCGCACTGAAGCTTTCTTT.